This paragraph reports one TCR beta chain. The data stem from a study of T cell responses to AZD1222 COVID-19 vaccine. Looked up from germline, CDR1 is SGHTS and CDR2 is YDEGEE. This CDR3 region has 14 residues. The V and J ends lost 5 bases and 0 bases, in that order; junction bases with no gene match: 4. Assay used: immunoSEQ multiplex PCR; TCRdb lists only in-frame clones, some missing. The sample has fewer than 95,000 clones, over 75% seen once. This clonotype was sampled from an adult in good health. V usage is TRBV5-8 and J usage is TRBJ1-1; 7 positions match TRBD1. Here the sequenced sample was peripheral blood, taken on day 0 of AZD1222 vaccination. The CDR3 nucleotides are TGTGCCAGCAGTCAGGGGGGGATGAACACTGAAGCTTTCTTT. Its protein product is CASSQGGMNTEAFF.